One and the same sample provided the 10 T cell receptor beta chains below, sequenced in a study of blood T cells in healthy people across ages. Primed by a sample-barcoded 5' primer and a J-beta primer mix, a second PCR proceeded for 7 to 11 cycles. Via MiXCR, TCRdb re-called the 5' RACE reads, giving one row per CDR3 protein. Among 750,000 or so distinct CDR3 sequences, around 25% were seen once, and the ten largest hold 9% to 9.5%. These same data were also listed under a study on T cells of mothers and their children.

Specimen: blood. Every receptor here comes from a boy aged 5-17 years in good health.

This clonotype appeared once. The chain couples TRBV27 to TRBJ2-5, with 10 bases identical to TRBD2. The ends lost 10 bases at V and 5 bases at J; junction bases unmatched: 13. The CDR3 has 15 amino acids. The germline V gene has CDR1 MNHEY and CDR2 SMNVEV (reference sequence). The CDR3 loop reads CATSRGLAGAETQYF. The CDR3 nucleotides read TGTGCCACCAGCAGGGGGCTAGCGGGAGCGGAGACCCAGTACTTC.

The chain recombines TRBV29-1 with TRBJ2-1; D is perhaps TRBD1 or TRBD2 (5 bases each). V gave up 7 bases and J gave up 7 bases, with 8 bases separating them. CDR3 length equals 10 residues. Germline CDR1 is SQVTM and CDR2 is ANQGSEA. CDR3 amino acids: CSGGENEQFF. DNA for the CDR3: TGCAGCGGAGGGGAGAATGAGCAGTTCTTC.

In DNA, the CDR3 is TGTGCCAGCAGTGCCGGGATTCAACTCTACGAGCAGTACTTC. It encodes CASSAGIQLYEQYF. V and J are TRBV6-1 and TRBJ2-7; D is possibly TRBD2 (5 bases). The CDR3 is 14 amino acids. Trimming took 4 bases from V and 3 from J, leaving 13 bases between them. Germline V gives CDR1 MNHNS, CDR2 SASEGT.

V and J are TRBV19 and TRBJ2-4; D unresolved. V was cut by 1 base and J by 9 bases, with 13 bases left in between. The CDR3 spans 14 residues. The germline V gene encodes CDR1 LNHDA and CDR2 SQIVND (reference sequence). The CDR3, as DNA: TGTGCCAGTAGTATAGCAAGGCCCCCAAGCATTCAGTACTTC. Encoded protein: CASSIARPPSIQYF.

The sample holds a few counts of this clonotype. The chain is built from TRBV5-1 and TRBJ2-5; either TRBD1 or TRBD2 may fit D (5 bases each). The J call may be incorrect, as the DNA end agrees better with TRBJ2-7. The CDR3 is 15 residues long. Germline CDR1 and CDR2: SGHRS and YFSETQ. CDR3 sequence: CASSRDRSLVYEQYF. The CDR3 bases are TGCGCCAGCAGCAGGGACCGCTCTTTGGTCTACGAGCAGTACTTC.

This clonotype was picked up one time. The rearrangement uses TRBV4-3 and TRBJ1-4; 11 bases map to TRBD1. The germline V gene has CDR1 LGHNA and CDR2 YSLEER. The CDR3 covers 16 residues. Unmatched junction bases numbered 10, after V lost 5 bases and J lost 8 bases. The CDR3 DNA reads as TGCGCCAGCAGCAAATTCGGACAGGGGGCGAACGAAAAACTGTTTTTT. As protein: CASSKFGQGANEKLFF.

V usage is TRBV7-6 and J usage is TRBJ2-5; D might be TRBD1 (6 bases). The CDR3 contains 13 residues. Germline assignment: CDR1 SGHVS and CDR2 FNYEAQ. Trimming pared 6 bases from V and 2 bases from J, leaving 10 bases between. CDR3 amino acids: CASRWTAQETQYF. The CDR3, as DNA: TGTGCCAGCAGGTGGACAGCTCAAGAGACCCAGTACTTC.

The rearrangement uses TRBV21-1 and TRBJ2-5; the DNA was not compared with TRBD2, the D call given in the table. TRBV21-1 represents a pseudogene. There are 17 residues in the CDR3. This CDR3 reads CASSKALLAGARETQYF. In nucleotides, the CDR3 is TGTGCCAGCAGCAAAGCGCTTTTAGCGGGAGCCCGGGAGACCCAGTACTTC.

This clonotype was found a few times. CDR3 coding DNA: TGTGCCAGCATCCCGGGGGCACCTCCGAGGGGCTACACCTTC. It translates to CASIPGAPPRGYTF. The chain carries TRBV2 and TRBJ1-2; tentative D call: TRBD1 (6 bases). Germline CDR1 is SNHLY and CDR2 is FYNNEI. CDR3 size: 14 residues. V was clipped by 7 bases and J by 8 bases, with 20 bases between them.

This clonotype was picked up a small number of times. V gene TRBV28 combines with J gene TRBJ2-5; 7 bases align to TRBD2. CDR3 size: 14 residues. V trimming: 6 bases; J trimming: 1 base; junction bases outside the gene matches: 5. Germline V gene lookup returns CDR1 MDHEN and CDR2 SYDVKM. This CDR3 reads CASRYLAAQETQYF. CDR3 DNA sequence: TGTGCCAGCAGGTATCTAGCGGCCCAAGAGACCCAGTACTTC.